This entry features one T cell receptor beta chain sequence. Its specificity is not known. This sample is part of a study of T cells in Graves' hyperthyroidism and ophthalmopathy. Notes on the study in general: Through a model of 13 V-J features, ophthalmopathy was separated from stable hyperthyroidism.

There were TCR beta CDR3 regions amplified from RNA transcripts. The HTBI set primed first-round TCR CDR3 RT-PCR. TCRdb ran MiXCR on the multiplex PCR reads and lists one entry per CDR3 protein. This table holds about 420,000 distinct CDR3 sequences, 15% to 18% found once. The sequenced sample was blood. The clonotype originates from a woman in her late teens or twenties with Graves' hyperthyroidism.

The CDR3 loop reads CASSPVVSVTGAYQETQYF. DNA for the CDR3: TGTGCCAGCAGTCCTGTGGTGTCGGTGACAGGGGCGTACCAAGAGACCCAGTACTTC. The rearrangement joins TRBV27 to TRBJ2-5; the match to TRBD1 covers 8 bases. This CDR3 spans 19 amino acids. The V gene's germline CDR1 is MNHEY and CDR2 SMNVEV (reference sequence). V lost 5 bases and J lost 0; bases outside the gene matches: 17.